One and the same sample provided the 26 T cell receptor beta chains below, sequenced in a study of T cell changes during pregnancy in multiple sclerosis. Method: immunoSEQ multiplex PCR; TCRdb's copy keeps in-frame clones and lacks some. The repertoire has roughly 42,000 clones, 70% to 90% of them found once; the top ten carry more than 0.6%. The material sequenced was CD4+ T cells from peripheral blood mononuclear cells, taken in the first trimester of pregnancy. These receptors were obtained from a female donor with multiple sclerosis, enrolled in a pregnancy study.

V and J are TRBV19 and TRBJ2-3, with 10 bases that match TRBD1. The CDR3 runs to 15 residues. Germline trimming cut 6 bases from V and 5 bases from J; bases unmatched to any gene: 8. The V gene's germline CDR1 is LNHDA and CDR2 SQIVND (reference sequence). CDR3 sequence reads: CASRGGQGSRDTQYF. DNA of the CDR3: TGTGCCAGTAGAGGGGGACAGGGGTCCAGAGATACGCAGTATTTT.

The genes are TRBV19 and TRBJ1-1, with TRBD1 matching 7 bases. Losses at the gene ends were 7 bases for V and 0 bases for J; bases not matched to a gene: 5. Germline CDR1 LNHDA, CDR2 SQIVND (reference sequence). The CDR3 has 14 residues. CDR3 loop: CASNPTGLNTEAFF. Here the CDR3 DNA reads TGTGCCAGTAACCCGACAGGGTTGAACACTGAAGCTTTCTTT.

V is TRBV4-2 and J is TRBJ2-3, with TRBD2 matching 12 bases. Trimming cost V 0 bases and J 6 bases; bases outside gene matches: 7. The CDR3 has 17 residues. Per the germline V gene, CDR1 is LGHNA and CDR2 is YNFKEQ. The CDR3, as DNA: TGTGCCAGCAGCCAAGAACCTAGCGGGAGGGTTGCGGATACGCAGTATTTT. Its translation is CASSQEPSGRVADTQYF.

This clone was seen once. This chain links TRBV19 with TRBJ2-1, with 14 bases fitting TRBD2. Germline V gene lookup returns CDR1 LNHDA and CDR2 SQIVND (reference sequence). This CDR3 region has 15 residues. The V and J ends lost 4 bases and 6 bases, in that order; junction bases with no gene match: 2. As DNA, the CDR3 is TGTGCCAGTAGTACGGGGACTAGCGGGAGCAATGAGCAGTTCTTC. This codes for CASSTGTSGSNEQFF.

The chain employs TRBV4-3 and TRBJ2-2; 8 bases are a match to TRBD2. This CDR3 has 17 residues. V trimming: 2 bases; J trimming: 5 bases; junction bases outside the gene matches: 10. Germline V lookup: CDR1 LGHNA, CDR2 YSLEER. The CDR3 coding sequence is TGCGCCAGCAGCCAATCCCTAGCGGGCCCAACGACCGGGGAGCTGTTTTTT. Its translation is CASSQSLAGPTTGELFF.

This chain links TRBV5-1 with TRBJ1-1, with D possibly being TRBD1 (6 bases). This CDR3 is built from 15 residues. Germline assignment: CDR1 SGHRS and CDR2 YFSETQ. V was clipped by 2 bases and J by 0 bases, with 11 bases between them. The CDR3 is CASSFQGNMNTEAFF. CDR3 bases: TGCGCCAGCAGCTTCCAGGGGAATATGAACACTGAAGCTTTCTTT.

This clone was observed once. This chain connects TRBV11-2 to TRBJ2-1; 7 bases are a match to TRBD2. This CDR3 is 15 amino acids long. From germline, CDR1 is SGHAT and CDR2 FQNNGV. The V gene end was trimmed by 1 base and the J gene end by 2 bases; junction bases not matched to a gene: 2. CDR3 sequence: CASSLGTRAYNEQFF. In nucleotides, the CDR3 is TGTGCCAGCAGCTTAGGGACTAGGGCCTACAATGAGCAGTTCTTC.

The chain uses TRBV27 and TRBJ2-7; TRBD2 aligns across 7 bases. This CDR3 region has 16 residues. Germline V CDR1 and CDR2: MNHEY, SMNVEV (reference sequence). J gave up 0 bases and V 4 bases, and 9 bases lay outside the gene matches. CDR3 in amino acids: CASSSYFGGTSYEQYF. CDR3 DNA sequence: TGTGCCAGCAGTTCTTATTTCGGGGGGACCTCCTACGAGCAGTACTTC.

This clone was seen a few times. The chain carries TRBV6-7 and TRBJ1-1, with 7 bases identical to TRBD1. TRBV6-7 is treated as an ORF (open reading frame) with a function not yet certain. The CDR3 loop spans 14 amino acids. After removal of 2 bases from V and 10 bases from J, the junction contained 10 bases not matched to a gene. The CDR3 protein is CASSYLNTGEAAFF. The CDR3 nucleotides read TGTGCCAGCAGTTACCTGAACACAGGGGAAGCAGCTTTCTTT.

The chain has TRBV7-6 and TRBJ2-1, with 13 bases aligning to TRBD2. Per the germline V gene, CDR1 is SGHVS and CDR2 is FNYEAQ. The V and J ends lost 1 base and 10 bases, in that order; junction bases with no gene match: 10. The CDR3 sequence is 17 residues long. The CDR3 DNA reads TGTGCCAGCAGCTTAGTGGTAGGACTAGCGGGGGCCCCCGAGCAGTTCTTC. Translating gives CASSLVVGLAGAPEQFF. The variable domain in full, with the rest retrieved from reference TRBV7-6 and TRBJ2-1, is GAGVSQSPRYKVTKRGQDVALRCDPISGHVSLYWYRQALGQGPEFLTYFNYEAQQDKSGLPNDRFSAERPEGSISTLTIQRTEQRDSAMYRCASSLVVGLAGAPEQFFGPGTRLTVL.

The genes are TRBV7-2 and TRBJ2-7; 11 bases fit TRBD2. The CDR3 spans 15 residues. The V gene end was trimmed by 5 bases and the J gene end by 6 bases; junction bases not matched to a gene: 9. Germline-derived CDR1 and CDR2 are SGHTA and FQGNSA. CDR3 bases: TGTGCCAGCAGCCTGCGACTAGCGGGAAGGGTCGAGCAGTACTTC. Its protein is CASSLRLAGRVEQYF.

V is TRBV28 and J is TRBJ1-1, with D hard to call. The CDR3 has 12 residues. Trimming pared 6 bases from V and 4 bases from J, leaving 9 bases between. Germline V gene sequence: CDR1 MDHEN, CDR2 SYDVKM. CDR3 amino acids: CASSLERTEAFF. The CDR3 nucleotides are TGTGCCAGCAGCCTTGAGCGCACTGAAGCTTTCTTT.

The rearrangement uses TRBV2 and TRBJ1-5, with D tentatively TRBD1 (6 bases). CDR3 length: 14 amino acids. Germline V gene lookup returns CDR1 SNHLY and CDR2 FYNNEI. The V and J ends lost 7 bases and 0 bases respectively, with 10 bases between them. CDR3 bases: TGTGCCAGCACCTGGGACAATAGCAATCAGCCCCAGCATTTT. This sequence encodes CASTWDNSNQPQHF.

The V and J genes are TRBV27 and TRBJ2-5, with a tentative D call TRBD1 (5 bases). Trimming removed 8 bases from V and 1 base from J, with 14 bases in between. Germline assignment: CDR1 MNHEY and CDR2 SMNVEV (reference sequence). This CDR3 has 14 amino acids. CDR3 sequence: CASSLRGFQETQYF. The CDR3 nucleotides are TGTGCCAGCTCACTTAGGGGATTCCAAGAGACCCAGTACTTC.

For the CDR3, the DNA is TGTGCCAGCAGCTTAGATTTTTGGGGGCAGCCAAAAGAAGCTTTCTTT. Translated, it gives CASSLDFWGQPKEAFF. V usage is TRBV7-9 and J usage is TRBJ1-1, with a tentative D call TRBD1 (6 bases). Germline V gene sequence: CDR1 SEHNR, CDR2 FQNEAQ (reference sequence). V was clipped by 1 base and J by 8 bases, with 20 bases between them. The CDR3 length is 16 residues.

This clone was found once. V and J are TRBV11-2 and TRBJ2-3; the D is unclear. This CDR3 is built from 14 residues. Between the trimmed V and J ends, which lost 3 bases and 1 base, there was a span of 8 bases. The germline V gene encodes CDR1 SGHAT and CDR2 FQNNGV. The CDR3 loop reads CASSFELRTDTQYF. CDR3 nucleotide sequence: TGTGCCAGCAGCTTCGAACTGCGCACAGATACGCAGTATTTT.

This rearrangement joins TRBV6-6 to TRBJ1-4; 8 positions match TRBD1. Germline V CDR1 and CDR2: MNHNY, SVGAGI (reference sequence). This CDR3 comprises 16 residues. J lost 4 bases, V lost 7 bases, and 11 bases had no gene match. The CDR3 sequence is CASTRGQGGDNEKLFF. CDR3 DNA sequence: TGTGCCAGCACCCGCGGACAGGGAGGGGATAATGAAAAACTGTTTTTT.

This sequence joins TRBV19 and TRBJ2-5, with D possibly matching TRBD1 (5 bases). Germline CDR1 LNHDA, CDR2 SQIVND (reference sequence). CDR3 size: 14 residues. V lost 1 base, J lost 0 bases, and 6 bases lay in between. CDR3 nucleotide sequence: TGTGCCAGTAGTATAGGACAGTACCAAGAGACCCAGTACTTC. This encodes CASSIGQYQETQYF.

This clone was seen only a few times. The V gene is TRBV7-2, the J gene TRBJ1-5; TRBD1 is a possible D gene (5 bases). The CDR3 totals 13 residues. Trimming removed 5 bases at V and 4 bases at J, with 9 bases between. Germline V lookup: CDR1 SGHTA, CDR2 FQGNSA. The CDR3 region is CASSPPGNQPQHF. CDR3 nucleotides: TGTGCCAGCAGCCCTCCAGGGAATCAGCCCCAGCATTTT.

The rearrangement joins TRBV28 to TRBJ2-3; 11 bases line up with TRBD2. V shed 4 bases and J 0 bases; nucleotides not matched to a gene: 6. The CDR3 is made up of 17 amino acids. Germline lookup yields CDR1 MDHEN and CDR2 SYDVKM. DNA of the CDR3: TGTGCCAGCAGTTCACCAAGACTAGCGGGGAGCACAGATACGCAGTATTTT. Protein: CASSSPRLAGSTDTQYF.

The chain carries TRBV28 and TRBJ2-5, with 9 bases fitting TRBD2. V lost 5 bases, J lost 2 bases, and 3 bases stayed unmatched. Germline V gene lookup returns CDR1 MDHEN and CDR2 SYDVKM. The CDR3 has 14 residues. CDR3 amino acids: CASSGAGGQETQYF. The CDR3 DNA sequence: TGTGCCAGCAGTGGGGCGGGAGGGCAAGAGACCCAGTACTTC.

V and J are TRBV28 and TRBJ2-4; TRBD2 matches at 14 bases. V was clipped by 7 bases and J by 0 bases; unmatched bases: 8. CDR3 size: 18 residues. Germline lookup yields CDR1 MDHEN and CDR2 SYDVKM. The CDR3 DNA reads TGTGCCAGCACCGGACTAGCGGGAGGCCGCGTAGCCAAAAACATTCAGTACTTC. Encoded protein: CASTGLAGGRVAKNIQYF.

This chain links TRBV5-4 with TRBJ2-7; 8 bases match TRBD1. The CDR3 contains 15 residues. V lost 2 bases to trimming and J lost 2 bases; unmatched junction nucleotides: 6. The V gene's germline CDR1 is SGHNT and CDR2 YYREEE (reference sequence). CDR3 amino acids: CASSLGQGLAYEQYF. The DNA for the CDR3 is TGTGCCAGCAGCTTAGGACAGGGTCTTGCCTACGAGCAGTACTTC. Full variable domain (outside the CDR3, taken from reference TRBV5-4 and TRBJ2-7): ETGVTQSPTHLIKTRGQQVTLRCSSQSGHNTVSWYQQALGQGPQFIFQYYREEENGRGNFPPRFSGLQFPNYSSELNVNALELDDSALYLCASSLGQGLAYEQYFGPGTRLTVT.

This chain's CDR3 is CASSRYEAGGSSTDTQYF. For the CDR3, the DNA is TGTGCCAGCTCACGTTATGAAGCGGGAGGATCTAGCACAGATACGCAGTATTTT. The V gene is TRBV18, the J gene TRBJ2-3; TRBD2 agrees at 9 bases. The junction had 11 bases not matched to a gene; V was cut back by 4 bases and J by 0 bases. This CDR3 is 18 amino acids long. Looked up from germline, CDR1 is KGHSH and CDR2 is LQKENI.

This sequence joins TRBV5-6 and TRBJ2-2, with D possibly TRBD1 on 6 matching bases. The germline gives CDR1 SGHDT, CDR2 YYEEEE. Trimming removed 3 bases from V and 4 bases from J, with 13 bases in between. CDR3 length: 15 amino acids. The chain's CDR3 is CASSSGTGITGELFF. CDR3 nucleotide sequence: TGTGCCAGCAGCTCCGGAACAGGGATCACCGGGGAGCTGTTTTTT.

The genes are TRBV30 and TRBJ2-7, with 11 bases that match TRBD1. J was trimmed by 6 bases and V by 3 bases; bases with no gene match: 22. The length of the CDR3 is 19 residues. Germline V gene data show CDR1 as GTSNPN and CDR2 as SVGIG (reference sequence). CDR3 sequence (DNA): TGTGCCTGGAGGGGGGGGACAGGGGGAGCGGGAGGCCGCGGGCGCGAGCAGTACTTC. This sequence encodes CAWRGGTGGAGGRGREQYF.